The 8 T cell receptor beta chains reported below all come from one sample, sequenced in a study of T cells after yellow fever vaccination. TCRdb analysed the 5' RACE reads with MiXCR anew, one entry per CDR3 protein. The sample shows under 550,000 distinct CDR3 sequences, 21% of them seen only once. The sequencing used PBMCs, collected roughly 20 days after the first yellow fever vaccination. All receptors come from a young man who received the YFV17D yellow fever vaccine.

This clonotype was seen more than once but under ten times. The CDR3 loop reads CSVTRGAFYGYTF. The CDR3 DNA reads as TGCAGCGTTACCAGGGGCGCCTTCTATGGCTACACCTTC. The V call is TRBV29-1, the J call TRBJ1-2, with TRBD1 as a possible D gene (6 bases). Germline lookup yields CDR1 SQVTM and CDR2 ANQGSEA. V was shortened by 5 bases and J by 4 bases, with 14 bases between the two germline ends. This CDR3 region has 13 residues.

V gene TRBV7-2 combines with J gene TRBJ2-3; TRBD1 matches 10 bases. The V gene end was trimmed by 4 bases and the J gene end by 4 bases; junction bases not matched to a gene: 8. The CDR3 contains 16 residues. Per the germline V gene, CDR1 is SGHTA and CDR2 is FQGNSA. CDR3 DNA: TGTGCCAGCAGCTCGATATATGGACAGGGGGCAGATACGCAGTATTTT. Amino acid sequence: CASSSIYGQGADTQYF.

This clonotype has just a few counts. For the CDR3, the DNA is TGTGCCAGTAGTATTTATGGGGTAGTTCCCTCCTACAATGAGCAGTTCTTC. It yields the protein CASSIYGVVPSYNEQFF. This sequence joins TRBV19 and TRBJ2-1; D remains ambiguous. The length of the CDR3 is 17 residues. Trimming stripped 3 bases from V and 0 bases from J, with 15 bases between. Germline values: CDR1 LNHDA, CDR2 SQIVND (reference sequence).

The chain recombines TRBV4-3 with TRBJ1-6; D perhaps matches TRBD1 (5 bases). The germline V gene encodes CDR1 LGHNA and CDR2 YSLEER. The CDR3 loop spans 16 amino acids. V dropped 0 bases and J dropped 8 bases, with 14 bases sitting between them. In DNA, the CDR3 is TGCGCCAGCAGCCAAGATCTGGGGGGTTGGGATTCACCCCTCCACTTT. It encodes CASSQDLGGWDSPLHF.

The V gene is TRBV7-2, the J gene TRBJ2-3; D is possibly TRBD2 (5 bases). The V and J ends lost 3 bases and 4 bases respectively, with 14 bases between them. The CDR3 loop spans 15 amino acids. Germline values: CDR1 SGHTA, CDR2 FQGNSA. CDR3 nucleotides: TGTGCCAGCAGCTTTTCGGGAATTAGATCAGATACGCAGTATTTT. Translation gives CASSFSGIRSDTQYF.

This clonotype occurred a few times. This sequence joins TRBV12-3 or TRBV12-4 and TRBJ1-6, with 7 bases lining up with TRBD1. J lost 8 bases, V lost 3 bases, and 7 bases had no gene match. This CDR3 has 15 amino acids. As DNA, the CDR3 is TGTGCCAGCAGTTTTGTAGACAGGGAAGATTCACCCCTCCACTTT. Protein: CASSFVDREDSPLHF.

There are many counts of this clonotype. The chain recombines TRBV4-1 with TRBJ1-2; tentative D call: TRBD1 (5 bases). The CDR3 is made up of 14 amino acids. Trimming left V 0 bases short and J 3 bases short, with 8 bases between. Germline values: CDR1 MGHRA, CDR2 YSYEKL. The CDR3: CASSQDGRDYGYTF. The CDR3 bases are TGCGCCAGCAGCCAAGATGGCAGGGACTATGGCTACACCTTC.

Regarding this clonotype: One base away lies a much larger clone, so this may be a sequencing read error. CDR3 loop: CASSRGVTGELFF. The CDR3 DNA is TGTGCCAGCAGCAGGGGGGTGACCGGGGAGCTGTTTTTT. V usage is TRBV5-4 and J usage is TRBJ2-2; D may correspond to TRBD1 or TRBD2 (6 bases each). The germline V gene has CDR1 SGHNT and CDR2 YYREEE (reference sequence). The CDR3 is 13 residues long. The V end was cut by 4 bases, the J end by 5 bases, with 9 bases between.